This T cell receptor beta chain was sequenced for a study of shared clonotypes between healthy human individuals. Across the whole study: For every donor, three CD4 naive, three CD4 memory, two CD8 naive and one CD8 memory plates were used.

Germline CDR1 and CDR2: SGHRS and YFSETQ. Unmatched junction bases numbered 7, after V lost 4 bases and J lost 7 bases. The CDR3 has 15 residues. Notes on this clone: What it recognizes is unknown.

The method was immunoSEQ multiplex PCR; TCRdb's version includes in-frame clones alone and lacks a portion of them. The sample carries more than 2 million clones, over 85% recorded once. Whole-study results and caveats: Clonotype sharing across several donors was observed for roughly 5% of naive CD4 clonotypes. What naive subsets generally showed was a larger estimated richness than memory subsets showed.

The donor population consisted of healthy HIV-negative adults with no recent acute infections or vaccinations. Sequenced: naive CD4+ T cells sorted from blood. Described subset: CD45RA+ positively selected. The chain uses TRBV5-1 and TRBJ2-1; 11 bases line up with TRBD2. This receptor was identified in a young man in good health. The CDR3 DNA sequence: TGCGCCAGCAGCGGACCGACTAGCGGGGTGAATGAGCAGTTCTTC. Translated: CASSGPTSGVNEQFF.